The present TCR beta chain was sequenced within a study of control samples from healthy donors and cancer patients (dated by TCRdb to the early 2020s). About this clone: The antigen this receptor binds is unknown. No much larger clone is present one base from it, and per-base qualities are unavailable.

The library was built by means of the immunoSEQ multiplex PCR assay. The immuneACCESS repertoire file appears here via TCRdb, limited to in-frame rearrangements. These files lack a portion of the clones; in checked studies, under half of the deficit traces to unresolved V genes, and the cause of the others is not known. In this sample the table shows 150,000 or so clones, over 85% of which occur a single time. About 5.8% of the sample lies in the top ten. V is shortened by 3 bases, J by 4 bases, and the region joining them spans 22 bases. The CDR3 runs 18 amino acids, cysteine and phenylalanine included. CDR3 DNA only is kept here, 54 bases in frame from base 1. CDR1 and CDR2, per the germline V gene (reference sequence), are MNHEY and SMNVEV.

The receptor was derived from a man aged 18 to 30 in good health. This sequence uses TRBV27 and TRBJ2-1; the D gene identity is not certain. Sequenced: blood. The DNA sequence is as follows: TGTGCCAGCAGTTTTTCCCGGACCAGCCAAGGGCTTTACAATGAGCAGTTCTTC. Protein translation: CASSFSRTSQGLYNEQFF.